The entry that follows covers one T cell receptor (beta chain) sequence. This clonotype was counted at least ten times. The antigen this receptor binds is unknown. Per-nucleotide qualities are absent, and no much larger clonotype sits a single base away. Bone marrow was sampled from every patient at the time of active disease. Ficoll-Hypaque density gradient centrifugation was used to isolate bone marrow mononuclear cells. To remove myeloma plasma cells, the cells were labeled with CD138 magnetic microbeads on a MACS separator, and CD138-negative cells were then collected by negative selection. The purity of the isolated cells was checked by flow cytometry with CD138 antibodies on an Attune NxT. TRIzol reagent was used to extract total RNA, which was then quantified with a NanoDrop spectrophotometer. Paired RNA-seq and IR-seq were performed on each patient's CD138-negative bone marrow sample. This sample is part of a study of read filtering for tumor transcriptome and immune sequencing (dated by TCRdb to about 2020). About the study as a whole: The cohort had 17 male and approximately 15 female patients with a mean age of roughly 64 years, ranging from 47 to 80. By revised international staging, fewer than ten patients were R-ISS I, 15 to 20 were R-ISS II and over five were R-ISS III. After DNase treatment, whole-transcriptome libraries were prepared with the TruSeq RNA Access Library Prep Kit. TCR-region mapped reads per sample ranged from about 4.05 to 10.27 million with IR-seq versus only about 80 to 1,300 with RNA-seq. The study compared TCR repertoires from targeted immune repertoire sequencing and bulk whole-transcriptome sequencing run on the same bone marrow samples. As a main aim, a read-filtering strategy for immune repertoire data was addressed, with the specific question being whether clonotypes supported by a single read should be removed.

The investigation overall reported the following: The correlation between IR-seq and RNA-seq shared clonotype proportions was increased by removal of single-read clonotypes. Rather than purified T cells, the sorted CD138-negative fraction was a mixed bone marrow immune population. In IR-seq, approximately 80% of clonotypes but approximately 4% of total reads were represented by single-read clonotypes, whereas in RNA-seq, approximately 70% of clonotypes and around 45% of reads were represented by single-read clonotypes. Compared with RNA-seq, IR-seq captured clonotypes at much higher depth and more reliably, and a smaller IR-seq throughput was enough to identify most shared clonotypes.

Starting from 400 to 450 ng RNA, TCR libraries were constructed with the Immunoverse kit using molecular barcoded adaptors that cover the alpha/delta and beta/gamma chains. TCR library preparation was performed with the same RNA that was used for transcriptome sequencing. An Illumina HiSeq 4000 with 2 x 150 cycles was used to sequence the TCR libraries. The original pipeline was this. With MiXCR, TCR reads were aligned to human V, D, J and C references and assembled into CDR3 clonotypes, with quality filtering and error correction included. The tcR package in R was used for analysis of clonotype counts and gene usage diversity. Raw mapping reads were checked after the RNA-seq reads had been mapped by STAR aligner version 2.5.3a onto the human GRCh37 genome. IR-seq fastq files were randomly downsampled with Seqtk 1.3 to test the effect of sequencing depth on detected clonotypes. TCRdb took the public reads, trimmed them with fastp at Q25, ran MiXCR for clone calling and kept in-frame beta chains. Every CDR3 protein is listed once, alongside the most common genes and DNA of its rows. These V and J calls originate from TCRdb's pipeline instead of the authors' own analysis. For this sample the table gives tens of thousands of distinct CDR3 sequences, of which about 15% were detected only once. Around 43% of the sample comes from the top ten.

The sequenced material came from a population of CD138-negative cells sorted from bone marrow. In light of the paper, this sample's cell subset or site label describes: bone marrow mononuclear cells depleted of CD138+ plasma/myeloma cells by negative magnetic selection. The receptor was derived from a donor aged 40 or older with multiple myeloma.

The nucleotide sequence reads TGTGCCAGCAGTGAATCGGGTATACACACCGGGGAGCTGTTTTTT. This yields the protein CASSESGIHTGELFF. This chain joins TRBV2 to TRBJ2-2; too little of a D gene remains to name it. The CDR3 holds 15 amino acids from the cysteine to the phenylalanine. The kept DNA is CDR3 alone, 45 bases in frame from the first base. For CDR1 and CDR2, the germline V gene lists SNHLY and FYNNEI. V lost 2 bases and J lost 3 bases; the stretch between them is 10 bases long. Full variable domain (CDR3 extended with the reference TRBV2 and TRBJ2-2 proteins): EPEVTQTPSHQVTQMGQEVILRCVPISNHLYFYWYRQILGQKVEFLVSFYNNEISEKSEIFDDQFSVERPDGSNFTLKIRSTKLEDSAMYFCASSESGIHTGELFFGEGSRLTVL.